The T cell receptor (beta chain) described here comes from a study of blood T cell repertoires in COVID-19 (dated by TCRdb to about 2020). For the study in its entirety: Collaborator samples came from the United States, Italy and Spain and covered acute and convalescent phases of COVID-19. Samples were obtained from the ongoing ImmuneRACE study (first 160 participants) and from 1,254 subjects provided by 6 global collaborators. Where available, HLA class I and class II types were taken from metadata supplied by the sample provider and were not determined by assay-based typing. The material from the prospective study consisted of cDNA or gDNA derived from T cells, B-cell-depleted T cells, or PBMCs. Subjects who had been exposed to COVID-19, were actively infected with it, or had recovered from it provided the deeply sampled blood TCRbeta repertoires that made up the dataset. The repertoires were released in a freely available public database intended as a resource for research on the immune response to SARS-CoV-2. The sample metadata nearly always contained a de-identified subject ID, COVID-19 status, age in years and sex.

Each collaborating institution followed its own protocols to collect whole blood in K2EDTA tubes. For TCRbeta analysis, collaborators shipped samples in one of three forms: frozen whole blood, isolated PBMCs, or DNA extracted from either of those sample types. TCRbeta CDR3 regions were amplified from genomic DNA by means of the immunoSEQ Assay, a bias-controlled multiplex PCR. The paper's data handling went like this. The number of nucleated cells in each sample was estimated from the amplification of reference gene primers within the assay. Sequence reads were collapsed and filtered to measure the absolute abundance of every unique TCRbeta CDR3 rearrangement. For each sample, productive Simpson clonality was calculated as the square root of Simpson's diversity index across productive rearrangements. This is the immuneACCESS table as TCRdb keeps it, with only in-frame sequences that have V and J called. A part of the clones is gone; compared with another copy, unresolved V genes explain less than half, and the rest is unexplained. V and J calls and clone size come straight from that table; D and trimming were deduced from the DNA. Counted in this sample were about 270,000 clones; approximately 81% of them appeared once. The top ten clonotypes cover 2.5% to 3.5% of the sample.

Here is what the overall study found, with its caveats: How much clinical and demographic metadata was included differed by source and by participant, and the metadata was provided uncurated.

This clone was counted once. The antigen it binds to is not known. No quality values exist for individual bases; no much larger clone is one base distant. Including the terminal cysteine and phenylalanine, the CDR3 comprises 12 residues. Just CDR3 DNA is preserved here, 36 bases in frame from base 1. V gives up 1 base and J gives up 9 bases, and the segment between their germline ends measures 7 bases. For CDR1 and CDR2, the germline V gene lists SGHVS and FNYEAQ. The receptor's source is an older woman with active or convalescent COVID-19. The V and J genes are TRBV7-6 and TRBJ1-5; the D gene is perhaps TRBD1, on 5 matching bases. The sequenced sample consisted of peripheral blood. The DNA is TGTGCCAGCAGCTTAGGGCAGGGGCCCCAGCATTTT. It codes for CASSLGQGPQHF.